The T cell receptor (beta chain) under discussion was sequenced for a study of T cell responses to AZD1222 COVID-19 vaccine. General study findings and limits: Most donors were white British, females outnumbered males, and clonal diversity was possibly underestimated.

CDR1 LGHNT and CDR2 FRNRAP come from the germline V gene. There are 15 residues in the CDR3. V lost 6 bases and J 2 bases, leaving 15 bases between the germline ends. As for this clone: Its antigen is not known.

Measured with immunoSEQ multiplex PCR; TCRdb has only the in-frame clones, and not every one. The sample carries nearly 200,000 clones, over 85% recorded once. Second-dose intervals near 4 or 12 weeks were combined. The sequencing here drew on peripheral blood, taken 28 days after the second AZD1222 dose. This chain joins TRBV12-5 and TRBJ2-3; D gene ambiguous. The sequence came from an adult who received the AZD1222 COVID-19 vaccine. Written as DNA, the CDR3 is TGTGCTAGTGGCCACCCGGACGGAAACACAGATACGCAGTATTTT. Residues: CASGHPDGNTDTQYF.